The rows below give T cell receptor beta chains drawn from one sample of a study of T cells expressing NK-cell markers. TCRdb derives one entry per CDR3 protein from the 5' RACE reads, leaving out DNA. The sample includes fewer than 400,000 distinct CDR3 sequences. The sequenced sample consisted of blood T cells: a sorted CD56 or NKG2C T cell subset, CD4+ or CD8+ T cells, or bulk PBMC T cells (not recorded which). All receptors derive from a woman aged 50 to 60 in good health. The CDR3 runs from the conserved cysteine through the conserved F or W.

cdr3_length,j_call,v_call,cdr3_aa
16,TRBJ2-2,TRBV18,CASSPTAVGDTGELFF
16,TRBJ2-1,TRBV6-5,CASSPAGLATYNEQFF
15,TRBJ2-1,TRBV15,CATSMDYRSYNEQFF
16,TRBJ2-3,TRBV27,CASSLRPSPGADTQYF
18,TRBJ2-2,TRBV7-8,CASSLVAGGPGATGELFF
14,TRBJ2-3,TRBV12-5,CASGLPGGTDTQYF
15,TRBJ1-2,TRBV4-2,CASSQETVTNYGYTF
19,TRBJ2-2,TRBV29-1,CSVESPPFAGQGRTGELFF
16,TRBJ2-1,TRBV5-1,CASSSGAGKIYNEQFF
16,TRBJ2-5,TRBV24-1,CATSDLNGLGQETQYF
14,TRBJ2-1,TRBV13,CASSLGAISVEQFF
14,TRBJ1-2,TRBV7-9,CASSFESNNYGYTF
12,TRBJ1-2,TRBV7-2,CASSLRGYGYTF
17,TRBJ1-2,TRBV27,CASSLSPLERFVGGYTF
14,TRBJ1-6,TRBV5-1,CASSFRGTDSPLHF
15,TRBJ1-1,TRBV5-5,CASSSRDNRNTEAFF
17,TRBJ2-3,TRBV7-6,CASSLALQPGPPSLQYF
14,TRBJ2-3,TRBV4-2,CASSQDSEEDTQYF
16,TRBJ2-6,TRBV12-3/TRBV12-4,CASSGGLPSGANVLTF
17,TRBJ2-5,TRBV19,CASSIEEGLAGVETQYF
12,TRBJ2-7,TRBV6-5,CASRGQTYEQYF
15,TRBJ2-4,TRBV29-1,CSVRAGAPAKNIQYF
12,TRBJ2-7,TRBV29-1,CSVAGQTYEQYF
14,TRBJ2-3,TRBV11-2,CASSLDLGTDTQYF
15,TRBJ2-2,TRBV5-6,CASSFLAPNTGELFF
15,TRBJ2-7,TRBV5-1,CASSPGWSVSGEQYF
13,TRBJ2-2,TRBV7-9,CASSRSNTGELFF
16,TRBJ2-2,TRBV24-1,CATSEPSTGSTGELFF
12,TRBJ1-1,TRBV12-3/TRBV12-4,CASSITAGSAFF
13,TRBJ2-5,TRBV11-2,CASSPYFVETQYF
13,TRBJ1-1,TRBV19,CASSALSGTEAFF
16,TRBJ2-6,TRBV6-2/TRBV6-3,CASNPGGISGANVLTF
13,TRBJ2-3,TRBV9,CASSVNDGDTQYF
13,TRBJ1-1,TRBV20-1,CSLLDVRNTEAFF
17,TRBJ1-5,TRBV4-1,CASSQEGRVEGDQPQHF
17,TRBJ2-3,TRBV4-1,CASSHPSSLAVTDTQYF
15,TRBJ2-5,TRBV24-1,CATSLRRAGQETQYF
18,TRBJ2-3,TRBV7-9,CASNNWASGRGRTDTQYF
12,TRBJ2-5,TRBV7-9,CASSRGRETQYF
14,TRBJ2-5,TRBV11-3,CASSLTGVRETQYF